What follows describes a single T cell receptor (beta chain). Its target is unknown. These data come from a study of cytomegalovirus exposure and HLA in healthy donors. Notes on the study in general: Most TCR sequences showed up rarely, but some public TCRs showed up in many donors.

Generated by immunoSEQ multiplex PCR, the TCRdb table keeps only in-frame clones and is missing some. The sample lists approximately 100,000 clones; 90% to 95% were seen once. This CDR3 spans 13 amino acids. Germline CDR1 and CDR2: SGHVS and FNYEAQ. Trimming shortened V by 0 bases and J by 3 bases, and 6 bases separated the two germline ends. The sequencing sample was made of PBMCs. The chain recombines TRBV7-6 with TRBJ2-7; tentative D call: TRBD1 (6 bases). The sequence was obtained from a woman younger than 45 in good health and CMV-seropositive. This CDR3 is CASSLADSYEQYF. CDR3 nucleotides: TGTGCCAGCAGCTTAGCGGACAGCTACGAGCAGTACTTC.